These 17 T cell receptor beta chains came from one sample sequenced in a study of prognosis after radiotherapy for stage I lung cancer. Genomic DNA was subjected to two-round multiplex PCR for amplification of TCR beta CDR3. Primers (each specific to one TRBV or TRBJ gene) were used in first-round PCR. TCRdb re-derived calls from the multiplex PCR reads in MiXCR, one entry per CDR3 protein. This table holds 20,000 to 30,000 distinct CDR3 sequences, 35% to 40% found once. The sequencing here drew on PBMCs, taken before or after stereotactic body radiation therapy (not recorded which). Receptors originate from a donor over 45 with non-small cell lung cancer.

The chain employs TRBV7-3 and TRBJ2-1; D call uncertain. This CDR3 is built from 16 residues. Trimming took 2 bases from V and 0 from J, leaving 11 bases between them. Germline loops: CDR1 SGHTA, CDR2 FQGTGA. The CDR3 sequence: CASSLDLGSSYNEQFF. CDR3 in DNA: TGTGCCAGCAGCTTAGATTTGGGAAGCTCCTACAATGAGCAGTTCTTC.

The V gene is TRBV10-1, the J gene TRBJ2-2; a possible D gene is TRBD1 (6 bases). This CDR3 has 14 amino acids. CDR1 is WNHNN, CDR2 SYGVQD, per germline (reference sequence). The germline V and J ends were trimmed by 8 bases and 0 bases, with 10 bases remaining between them. CDR3 protein: CASQRTANTGELFF. CDR3 nucleotide sequence: TGCGCCAGCCAGAGGACAGCGAACACCGGGGAGCTGTTTTTT.

Notes on this clonotype: A much larger clone differs by one base, so this may be a read error. The conserved phenylalanine or tryptophan normally closing the CDR3 is absent here, so this likely arose from a read error. The genes are TRBV20-1 and TRBJ2-7; 9 bases fit TRBD2. V lost 1 base to trimming and J lost 3 bases; unmatched junction nucleotides: 1. This CDR3 has 13 amino acids. Germline V gives CDR1 DFQATT, CDR2 SNEGSKA (reference sequence). The CDR3 bases are TGCAGTGCTAGAGGGACTAGCGTCTACGAGCAGTACCTC. Translated, it gives CSARGTSVYEQYL.

As to this clonotype: A far larger clone differs by one base, so this is likely a read error. The rearrangement joins TRBV6-5 to TRBJ2-1, with 7 bases identical to TRBD2. This CDR3 is built from 15 residues. CDR1 and CDR2 (germline): MNHEY, SVGAGI. After removal of 4 bases from V and 10 bases from J, the junction contained 13 bases not matched to a gene. The CDR3 DNA reads as TGTGCCAGCAGTTCCAGGGAGGGTTATACCTACGAGCAGTTCTTC. This encodes CASSSREGYTYEQFF.

With regard to this clonotype: A much larger clone sits a single nucleotide away, making a read error possible. The chain employs TRBV20-1 and TRBJ1-1, with TRBD1 as a possible D gene (6 bases). Germline CDR1 and CDR2: DFQATT and SNEGSKA (reference sequence). CDR3 size: 13 residues. CDR3 loop: CSAALRGNTEAFF. The CDR3 nucleotides are TGCAGCGCAGCCCTCAGGGGGAACACTGAAGCTTTCTTT.

This clonotype was recorded many times. V usage is TRBV7-2 and J usage is TRBJ1-2; no reliable D call. The CDR3 sequence is 13 residues long. V lost 5 bases, J lost 0 bases, and 7 bases lay in between. Germline V gene sequence: CDR1 SGHTA, CDR2 FQGNSA. The CDR3 region has the DNA TGTGCCAGCAGCCCGGGTCCTAACTATGGCTACACCTTC. Its translation: CASSPGPNYGYTF.

This clonotype came up many times. This sequence joins TRBV20-1 and TRBJ2-1; D is possibly TRBD2 (5 bases). The V gene lost 3 bases and the J gene lost 3 bases, with 15 bases spanning the gap. This CDR3 is 15 amino acids long. The germline V gene encodes CDR1 DFQATT and CDR2 SNEGSKA (reference sequence). CDR3 loop: CSARESGVGYNEQFF. CDR3 nucleotide sequence: TGCAGTGCTAGGGAGAGCGGAGTGGGCTACAATGAGCAGTTCTTC.

Worth noting for this clonotype: Germline and junction disagree at one end, which may indicate a read error. This chain links TRBV6-1 with TRBJ1-2; tentative D call: TRBD1 (6 bases). CDR3 length: 15 residues. Germline V gene data show CDR1 as MNHNS and CDR2 as SASEGT. The CDR3 reads CASREGVYGLYCYTF. The CDR3 bases are TGTGCCAGCAGGGAGGGGGTGTACGGACTCTATTGCTACACCTTC.

Ten or more counts support this clonotype. The genes are TRBV24-1 and TRBJ2-1; 14 bases agree with TRBD2. The V gene end was trimmed by 7 bases and the J gene end by 9 bases; junction bases not matched to a gene: 4. Germline V CDR1 and CDR2: KGHDR, SFDVKD. The CDR3 consists of 14 residues. CDR3 amino acids: CATRRLAGGGEQFF. The DNA of the CDR3 is TGTGCCACCAGGAGACTAGCGGGAGGGGGTGAGCAGTTCTTC.

The chain employs TRBV6-2 or TRBV6-3 and TRBJ1-6, with D maybe TRBD1 (5 bases). V shed 2 bases and J shed 12 bases, with 17 bases lying between them. CDR1 is MNHEY, CDR2 SVGEGT, per germline. The CDR3 is 15 residues long. The CDR3: CASSYRRGLRLPLHF. DNA for the CDR3: TGTGCCAGCAGTTACCGTAGGGGCCTAAGGTTACCCCTCCACTTT.

The J gene is TRBJ2-7, the V gene TRBV3-1; 10 bases agree with TRBD1. The CDR3 loop spans 17 amino acids. With V trimmed by 0 bases and J by 4 bases, 9 bases remained unmatched. Germline CDR1 is LGHDT and CDR2 is YNNKEL (reference sequence). The CDR3 coding sequence is TGTGCCAGCAGCCAAGACCCCCGGGACAGGGGTTGTTACGAGCAGTACTTC. This sequence encodes CASSQDPRDRGCYEQYF.

The chain uses TRBV30 and TRBJ1-1; D remains unclear. Germline V lookup: CDR1 GTSNPN, CDR2 SVGIG (reference sequence). The CDR3 length is 12 residues. The V end was cut by 2 bases, the J end by 3 bases, with 7 bases between. CDR3 region: CAWSKGHTEAFF. CDR3 bases: TGTGCCTGGAGTAAAGGGCACACTGAAGCTTTCTTT.

The table lists this clonotype with many counts. V is TRBV19 and J is TRBJ1-3; D gene uncertain. The ends were cut back, 10 bases at V and 0 bases at J, with 13 bases in the middle. The CDR3 totals 14 residues. Germline V gene sequence: CDR1 LNHDA, CDR2 SQIVND (reference sequence). Here the CDR3 DNA reads TGTGCCACGTCGGTTGGGTTCTCTGGAAACACCATATATTTT. This gives the protein CATSVGFSGNTIYF.

Judged by abundance, this clonotype is medium-sized (0.01 to 0.1%). The chain uses TRBV6-1 and TRBJ1-1, with D perhaps TRBD1 (6 bases). There are 13 residues in the CDR3. The V end lost 10 bases, the J end lost 8 bases, and 20 bases lay between the germline ends. Per the germline V gene, CDR1 is MNHNS and CDR2 is SASEGT. The CDR3 is CATRMGGFPEAFF. In DNA, the CDR3 is TGTGCCACCCGTATGGGGGGCTTCCCCGAAGCTTTCTTT.

The sample holds one count of this clonotype. Only one base separates this from a far larger clonotype, so it likely reflects a read error. The chain is built from TRBV25-1 and TRBJ2-2; maybe TRBD2 (7 bases). This CDR3 contains 16 residues. CDR1 and CDR2 from the germline V gene are MGHDK and SYGVNS. V lost 4 bases and J 4 bases, leaving 16 bases between the germline ends. The CDR3 loop reads CASSGWGGASTGELFF. In DNA, the CDR3 is TGTGCCAGCAGTGGATGGGGGGGCGCCAGCACCGGGGAGCTGTTTTTT. Based on the CDR3 plus reference TRBV25-1 and TRBJ2-2, the full variable domain is EADIYQTPRYLVIGTGKKITLECSQTMGHDKMYWYQQDPGMELHLIHYSYGVNSTEKGDLSSESTVSRIRTEHFPLTLESARPSHTSQYLCASSGWGGASTGELFFGEGSRLTVL.

This clonotype was found many times. V gene TRBV5-1 combines with J gene TRBJ2-5, with D tentatively TRBD1 or TRBD2 (5 bases each). Germline CDR1 SGHRS, CDR2 YFSETQ. V lost 5 bases and J lost 5, with 13 bases in between. The CDR3 extends over 13 amino acids. The DNA for the CDR3 is TGCGCCAGCAGTTTGAGGGGTGCTGAGACCCAGTACTTC. Encoded protein: CASSLRGAETQYF.

This clonotype was counted at least ten times. The chain couples TRBV6-2 or TRBV6-3 to TRBJ1-1; 7 bases fit TRBD1. The CDR3 contains 16 residues. With V trimmed by 5 bases and J by 2 bases, 11 bases remained unmatched. Germline CDR1 is MNHEY and CDR2 is SVGEGT. CDR3 bases: TGTGCCAGCAGTCCCGCCCCTGACAGGGTTAACACTGAAGCTTTCTTT. Translated: CASSPAPDRVNTEAFF.